This T cell receptor beta chain was documented in a study of cytomegalovirus exposure and HLA in healthy donors. PCR involved 60 Vbeta and 13 Jbeta primers. Profiled with immunoSEQ multiplex PCR; TCRdb holds only in-frame clones, not every one. The repertoire holds approximately 100,000 clones, with roughly 76% as singletons. In nominal health when sampled, donors likely had unrecorded immune exposures nonetheless. This clone was found a few times. No antigen is known for it. Study-wide findings and caveats: Cytomegalovirus association was assigned to about 150 TCR beta chains. The study had only CMV serostatus as immune exposure information. There were three CMV-associated chains whose specificity for CMV antigens was confirmed in vitro.

V lost 4 bases and J lost 3, with 13 bases in between. CDR1 is SGHKS and CDR2 is YYEKEE in the germline V gene (reference sequence). CDR3 size: 14 residues. The chain couples TRBV5-5 to TRBJ1-1, with TRBD1 as a possible D gene (5 bases). This TCR derives from a man aged 35-49 years in good health and CMV-seronegative. The sequenced sample was PBMCs. CDR3: CASSLYGGDTEAFF. The CDR3 coding sequence is TGTGCCAGCAGCCTCTACGGGGGAGACACTGAAGCTTTCTTT.